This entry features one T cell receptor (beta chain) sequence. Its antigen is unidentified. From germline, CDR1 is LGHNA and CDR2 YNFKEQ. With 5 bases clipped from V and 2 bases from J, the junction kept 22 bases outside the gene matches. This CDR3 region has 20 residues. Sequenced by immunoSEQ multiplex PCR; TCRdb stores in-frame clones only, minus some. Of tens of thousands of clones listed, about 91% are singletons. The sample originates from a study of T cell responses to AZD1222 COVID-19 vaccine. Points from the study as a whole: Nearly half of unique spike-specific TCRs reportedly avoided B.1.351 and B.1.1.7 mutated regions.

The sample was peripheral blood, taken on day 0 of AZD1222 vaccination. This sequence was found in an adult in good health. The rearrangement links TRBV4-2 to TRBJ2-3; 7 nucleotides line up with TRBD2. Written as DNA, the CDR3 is TGTGCCAGCAGCGCCCGTAAGGGACTACCCACCCCCACCACCACAGATACGCAGTATTTT. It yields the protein CASSARKGLPTPTTTDTQYF.